Each of the 5 T cell receptor beta chains below was sequenced from the same sample in a study of shared clonotypes between healthy human individuals. Naivety among CD8 cells was defined by CD45RO negativity and positive CCR7 selection, thereby excluding terminally differentiated effector memory CD45RA+ cells. Generated by immunoSEQ multiplex PCR, the TCRdb table keeps only in-frame clones and is missing some. Of 650,000 to 800,000 clones in the sample, about 90% were seen once. Sequencing was carried out using naive CD8+ T cells sorted from blood. The receptors were gathered from a man aged 25 to 40 in good health.

In its sample, this clone was seen once. The chain joins TRBV7-9 to TRBJ2-2, with TRBD2 identical over 13 bases. This CDR3 is 16 amino acids long. Unmatched junction bases numbered 4, after V lost 4 bases and J lost 5 bases. Germline V gene lookup returns CDR1 SEHNR and CDR2 FQNEAQ (reference sequence). The CDR3 loop is CASSSPLAGGTGELFF. The DNA of the CDR3 is TGTGCCAGCAGCTCGCCACTAGCGGGAGGGACCGGGGAGCTGTTTTTT.

V is TRBV28 and J is TRBJ1-5; no reliable D call. Germline CDR1 and CDR2: MDHEN and SYDVKM. The V end was cut by 0 bases, the J end by 0 bases, with 9 bases between. This CDR3 region has 16 residues. The CDR3 is CASSLWADNSNQPQHF. Here the CDR3 DNA reads TGTGCCAGCAGTTTATGGGCAGATAATAGCAATCAGCCCCAGCATTTT.

This clone occurred a few times. The J gene is TRBJ2-6, the V gene TRBV19; D remains ambiguous. Germline V lookup: CDR1 LNHDA, CDR2 SQIVND (reference sequence). Trimming removed 2 bases from V and 0 bases from J, with 14 bases in between. The CDR3 is 18 residues long. CDR3: CASSIPAAVISGANVLTF. The CDR3 nucleotides read TGTGCCAGTAGTATACCCGCGGCGGTAATCTCTGGGGCCAACGTCCTGACTTTC.

The chain couples TRBV7-8 to TRBJ2-1; the D is unclear. CDR1 and CDR2 (germline): SGHVS, FQNEAQ. This CDR3 contains 12 residues. V was pared by 1 base and J by 6 bases, with 4 bases between. This chain's CDR3 is CASSLGSNEQFF. CDR3 in DNA: TGTGCCAGCAGCTTAGGATCCAATGAGCAGTTCTTC.

The gene calls are TRBV30 and TRBJ1-3; tentative D call: TRBD1 (6 bases). The CDR3 consists of 13 residues. The V and J ends lost 5 bases and 2 bases respectively, with 10 bases between them. The germline gives CDR1 GTSNPN, CDR2 SVGIG (reference sequence). The CDR3 loop reads CAWEGGPGNTIYF. The CDR3, as DNA: TGTGCCTGGGAAGGGGGACCTGGAAACACCATATATTTT.